This T cell receptor (beta chain) derives from a study of breast tumors, draining lymph nodes, adjacent tissues. TCRdb reanalysed the multiplex PCR reads using MiXCR and keeps one entry per CDR3 protein. The sample carries about 14,000 distinct CDR3 sequences, more than 50% recorded once. The V gene's germline CDR1 is SEHNR and CDR2 FQNEAQ (reference sequence). J was trimmed by 3 bases and V by 6 bases; bases with no gene match: 4. The length of the CDR3 is 14 residues. This chain uses TRBV7-9 with TRBJ2-7, with TRBD1 matching over 11 bases. The specimen sequenced was tumor-adjacent breast tissue. This TCR was recovered from a female donor with breast cancer. Some clones in this sample may be carry-over from other donors' samples. The CDR3: CASSRTGGFYEQYF. DNA for the CDR3: TGTGCCAGCAGTCGGACAGGGGGCTTCTACGAGCAGTACTTC.